The 31 T cell receptor beta chains reported below all come from one sample, sequenced in a study of beta chain features in type 1 diabetes. As every portion of the isolated RNA was reverse transcribed, the sequencing read expressed TCRB transcripts. The assay was immunoSEQ multiplex PCR, and TCRdb's table has in-frame clones only and misses some. The sample includes under 950,000 clones, roughly a sixth of them seen just once. Specimen: naive CD4+ T cells from blood. Source of these receptors: a woman between 18 and 29 years old in good health.

This clone occurred a few times. The chain joins TRBV7-2 to TRBJ1-5, with D possibly TRBD1 on 5 matching bases. V was trimmed by 1 base and J by 3 bases, leaving 10 bases between them. Germline values: CDR1 SGHTA, CDR2 FQGNSA. This CDR3 contains 15 residues. The CDR3 DNA sequence: TGTGCCAGCAGCTTAGGGACATTTTTCAATCAGCCCCAGCATTTT. Encoded protein: CASSLGTFFNQPQHF.

The J gene is TRBJ2-2, the V gene TRBV2; weak D call: TRBD2 (5 bases). Trimming pared 7 bases from V and 7 bases from J, leaving 7 bases between. This CDR3 comprises 11 residues. Germline V gene data show CDR1 as SNHLY and CDR2 as FYNNEI. Here the CDR3 reads CASTEGGELFF. The DNA of the CDR3 is TGTGCCAGCACTGAGGGCGGGGAGCTGTTTTTT.

The chain recombines TRBV19 with TRBJ2-1; 7 positions match TRBD2. The trim removed 5 bases at V and 0 bases at J, leaving 16 bases unmatched. The CDR3 sequence is 19 residues long. In germline, CDR1 is LNHDA, CDR2 SQIVND (reference sequence). CDR3: CASSPSGEGYRISYNEQFF. The DNA for the CDR3 is TGTGCCAGTAGTCCGTCGGGGGAGGGCTACCGAATCTCCTACAATGAGCAGTTCTTC. Drawing the rest from reference TRBV19 and TRBJ2-1, the complete variable domain is DGGITQSPKYLFRKEGQNVTLSCEQNLNHDAMYWYRQDPGQGLRLIYYSQIVNDFQKGDIAEGYSVSREKKESFPLTVTSAQKNPTAFYLCASSPSGEGYRISYNEQFFGPGTRLTVL.

The gene calls are TRBV7-2 and TRBJ1-1, with unresolved D. The CDR3 sequence is 13 residues long. Germline assignment: CDR1 SGHTA and CDR2 FQGNSA. Trimming removed 2 bases from V and 1 base from J, with 5 bases in between. CDR3 sequence (DNA): TGTGCCAGCAGCTTATCGCAGAACACTGAAGCTTTCTTT. Translating it yields CASSLSQNTEAFF. The whole variable domain, remainder taken from reference TRBV7-2 and TRBJ1-1, is GAGVSQSPSNKVTEKGKDVELRCDPISGHTALYWYRQSLGQGLEFLIYFQGNSAPDKSGLPSDRFSAERTGGSVSTLTIQRTQQEDSAVYLCASSLSQNTEAFFGQGTRLTVV.

V gene TRBV25-1 combines with J gene TRBJ2-3; 7 nucleotides match TRBD1. V lost 6 bases, J lost 4 bases, and 4 bases stayed unmatched. CDR3 length: 13 amino acids. Germline assignment: CDR1 MGHDK and CDR2 SYGVNS. CDR3 sequence reads: CASSLQGADTQYF. DNA of the CDR3: TGTGCCAGCAGCCTGCAGGGGGCAGATACGCAGTATTTT.

This clone showed up just a few times. This chain uses TRBV28 with TRBJ2-7; the match to TRBD2 covers 13 bases. The CDR3 runs to 14 residues. CDR1 MDHEN and CDR2 SYDVKM come from the germline V gene. After removal of 7 bases from V and 7 bases from J, the junction contained 7 bases not matched to a gene. This CDR3 is CASILAGGPGEQYF. The CDR3 nucleotides read TGTGCCAGCATACTAGCGGGAGGGCCTGGGGAGCAGTACTTC.

This clone has a handful of counts. The chain combines TRBV29-1 with TRBJ2-5; TRBD1 is a possible D gene (5 bases). CDR1 SQVTM and CDR2 ANQGSEA come from the germline V gene. The germline V and J ends were trimmed by 3 bases and 2 bases, with 16 bases remaining between them. The CDR3 totals 15 residues. The CDR3 sequence: CSVDTGPFFQETQYF. The DNA for the CDR3 is TGCAGCGTTGATACAGGCCCTTTTTTTCAAGAGACCCAGTACTTC.

This clone was counted between two and nine times. The chain carries TRBV28 and TRBJ2-1; TRBD2 aligns across 11 bases. The CDR3 is 15 amino acids. CDR1 MDHEN and CDR2 SYDVKM come from the germline V gene. Losses at the gene ends were 6 bases for V and 0 bases for J; bases not matched to a gene: 1. Here the CDR3 reads CASRGLAGSYNEQFF. CDR3 DNA: TGTGCCAGCAGAGGACTAGCGGGCTCCTACAATGAGCAGTTCTTC.

The table lists this clone with a few counts. The chain joins TRBV5-1 to TRBJ2-4, with D maybe TRBD1 (6 bases). CDR1 is SGHRS and CDR2 is YFSETQ in the germline V gene. Trimming removed 2 bases from V and 8 bases from J, with 11 bases in between. The CDR3 spans 13 residues. CDR3 sequence reads: CASSFGQLDIQYF. The CDR3 coding sequence is TGCGCCAGCAGCTTCGGACAGCTAGACATTCAGTACTTC.

The DNA of the CDR3 is TGTGCCAGCAGTCCTGAGAGCGGGAGGCCTTCCGAGCAGTACTTC. It is translated as CASSPESGRPSEQYF. The chain employs TRBV27 and TRBJ2-7; 9 bases map to TRBD2. From germline, CDR1 is MNHEY and CDR2 SMNVEV (reference sequence). V was pared by 5 bases and J by 6 bases, with 11 bases of the junction left unmatched. There are 15 residues in the CDR3.

The rearrangement links TRBV5-1 to TRBJ2-1, with 7 bases lining up with TRBD2. This CDR3 has 16 amino acids. Germline lookup yields CDR1 SGHRS and CDR2 YFSETQ. Losses at the gene ends were 7 bases for V and 0 bases for J; bases not matched to a gene: 10. The CDR3 DNA is TGCGCCAGCTTCTTCCGCCCGGGGGGCTCCTACAATGAGCAGTTCTTC. Its translation is CASFFRPGGSYNEQFF.

The V gene is TRBV5-6, the J gene TRBJ2-7; D is possibly TRBD1 (6 bases). Germline V gene lookup returns CDR1 SGHDT and CDR2 YYEEEE. The CDR3 totals 15 residues. The V gene lost 4 bases and the J gene lost 2 bases, with 16 bases spanning the gap. In DNA, the CDR3 is TGTGCCAGCAGCATAACCGGGACATTTACCTACGAGCAGTACTTC. Encoded protein: CASSITGTFTYEQYF. Full variable domain (remainder filled in from reference TRBV5-6 and TRBJ2-7): DAGVTQSPTHLIKTRGQQVTLRCSPKSGHDTVSWYQQALGQGPQFIFQYYEEEERQRGNFPDRFSGHQFPNYSSELNVNALLLGDSALYLCASSITGTFTYEQYFGPGTRLTVT.

The rearrangement uses TRBV7-3 and TRBJ2-5; the D gene could be TRBD1 or TRBD2 (6 bases each). This CDR3 is built from 14 residues. The germline V gene encodes CDR1 SGHTA and CDR2 FQGTGA. Trimming pared 5 bases from V and 5 bases from J, leaving 15 bases between. CDR3 sequence reads: CASSPGGPRETQYF. CDR3 in DNA: TGTGCCAGCAGCCCTGGGGGGCCCCGGGAGACCCAGTACTTC.

The chain uses TRBV6-6 and TRBJ1-1, with TRBD1 identical over 7 bases. The CDR3 sequence is 14 residues long. Germline trimming cut 6 bases from V and 3 bases from J; bases unmatched to any gene: 7. In germline, CDR1 is MNHNY, CDR2 SVGAGI (reference sequence). In DNA, the CDR3 is TGTGCCAGCAGCCTTACAGGGGTGGACACTGAAGCTTTCTTT. This sequence encodes CASSLTGVDTEAFF.

The chain couples TRBV4-3 to TRBJ2-7; 7 bases align to TRBD1. The trim removed 4 bases at V and 4 bases at J, leaving 19 bases unmatched. The CDR3 has 18 amino acids. Germline CDR1 and CDR2: LGHNA and YSLEER. This CDR3 reads CASSRDIMKGAREYEQYF. The CDR3 nucleotides are TGCGCCAGCAGCCGCGATATTATGAAGGGGGCCCGGGAATACGAGCAGTACTTC.

This clone was detected only a few times. The chain recombines TRBV14 with TRBJ2-1, with D tentatively TRBD2 (6 bases). The CDR3 has 13 amino acids. Trimming pared 0 bases from V and 10 bases from J, leaving 10 bases between. Germline CDR1 and CDR2: SGHDN and FVKESK. DNA for the CDR3: TGTGCCAGCAGCCAAGATTGGAGGGAGGAGCAGTTCTTC. Translation gives CASSQDWREEQFF.

This clone was observed a handful of times. V usage is TRBV5-1 and J usage is TRBJ2-1, with D unclear. V was pared by 0 bases and J by 0 bases, with 7 bases between. Germline V CDR1 and CDR2: SGHRS, YFSETQ. There are 15 residues in the CDR3. This CDR3 is CASSLVTGSYNEQFF. As DNA, the CDR3 is TGCGCCAGCAGCTTGGTGACTGGCTCCTACAATGAGCAGTTCTTC.

The V gene is TRBV14, the J gene TRBJ1-5; D unclear. The CDR3 contains 13 residues. Germline CDR1 is SGHDN and CDR2 is FVKESK. The V and J ends lost 3 bases and 5 bases respectively, with 8 bases between them. CDR3 in amino acids: CASSQNLDQPQHF. The CDR3 nucleotides read TGTGCCAGCAGCCAGAACTTAGATCAGCCCCAGCATTTT.

Details on this clone: The sample carries other DNA sequences with the same CDR3. This chain connects TRBV11-2 to TRBJ2-7; D might be TRBD1 (6 bases). Germline CDR1 and CDR2: SGHAT and FQNNGV. V lost 1 base and J lost 4, with 11 bases in between. CDR3 size: 14 residues. This chain's CDR3 is CASSLGQGIYEQYF. CDR3 nucleotides: TGTGCCAGCAGCTTAGGCCAGGGGATTTACGAGCAGTACTTC.

There are a few counts of this clone. The rearrangement joins TRBV7-9 to TRBJ1-5, with D perhaps TRBD1 (6 bases). Germline V gene data show CDR1 as SEHNR and CDR2 as FQNEAQ (reference sequence). The CDR3 covers 14 residues. Trimming left V 5 bases short and J 7 bases short, with 15 bases between. CDR3 in amino acids: CASSIQGYGQPQHF. As DNA, the CDR3 is TGTGCCAGCAGCATCCAGGGGTATGGACAGCCCCAGCATTTT.

The rearrangement joins TRBV6-4 to TRBJ1-2; 8 bases match TRBD1. The CDR3 runs to 13 residues. Germline CDR1 is MRHNA and CDR2 is SNTAGT. The V gene end was trimmed by 6 bases and the J gene end by 4 bases; junction bases not matched to a gene: 4. DNA of the CDR3: TGTGCCAGCAGGGCCGGGACAGGCTATGGCTACACCTTC. Its protein is CASRAGTGYGYTF.

This chain uses TRBV28 with TRBJ2-5, with 10 nucleotides matching TRBD2. CDR1 and CDR2 (germline): MDHEN, SYDVKM. V shed 6 bases, J shed 2 bases, and the junction held 6 bases outside the gene matches. The CDR3 covers 15 residues. CDR3 DNA sequence: TGTGCCAGCAGCCAGACTAGCGGGCTACAAGAGACCCAGTACTTC. Its translation: CASSQTSGLQETQYF.

The chain joins TRBV27 to TRBJ2-7, with D maybe TRBD1 (5 bases). Trimming took off 4 bases at V and 3 bases at J, with 10 bases between the two ends. The CDR3 runs to 13 residues. The germline gives CDR1 MNHEY, CDR2 SMNVEV (reference sequence). The CDR3 region is CASSSADSYEQYF. The CDR3 coding sequence is TGTGCCAGCAGTTCCGCTGACAGCTACGAGCAGTACTTC.

This sequence joins TRBV10-3 and TRBJ1-2; D is uncertain. Germline V gene data show CDR1 as ENHRY and CDR2 as SYGVKD. V was pared by 10 bases and J by 5 bases, with 23 bases between. CDR3 length: 15 residues. In DNA, the CDR3 is TGTGCCACCGCGTTTGGCCGTGAGAGCTTTTATGGCTACACCTTC. Translated: CATAFGRESFYGYTF.

The sample holds one count of this clone. This chain links TRBV11-2 with TRBJ2-1; 16 nucleotides align to TRBD2. J lost 8 bases, V lost 2 bases, and 9 bases had no gene match. There are 18 residues in the CDR3. The germline gives CDR1 SGHAT, CDR2 FQNNGV. CDR3: CASSLRGLAGGLWDEQFF. The CDR3, as DNA: TGTGCCAGCAGCTTACGGGGACTAGCGGGAGGGCTTTGGGATGAGCAGTTCTTC.

CDR3 DNA sequence: TGTGCCAGCAGCCCGAACCCAGCGGGGAACACCGGGGAGCTGTTTTTT. Translation gives CASSPNPAGNTGELFF. The V and J genes are TRBV4-2 and TRBJ2-2, with a weak D call TRBD2 (6 bases). Trimming stripped 4 bases from V and 1 base from J, with 13 bases between. The germline gives CDR1 LGHNA, CDR2 YNFKEQ. The CDR3 runs 16 residues.

The genes are TRBV7-9 and TRBJ1-1; weak D call: TRBD1 (5 bases). Germline CDR1 is SEHNR and CDR2 is FQNEAQ (reference sequence). V gave up 6 bases and J gave up 4 bases, with 18 bases separating them. CDR3 length equals 15 residues. CDR3 protein: CASRPGRATVTEAFF. The CDR3 DNA is TGTGCCAGCAGGCCAGGGCGCGCGACGGTCACTGAAGCTTTCTTT. The full variable domain, rest sourced from reference TRBV7-9 and TRBJ1-1, is DTGVSQNPRHKITKRGQNVTFRCDPISEHNRLYWYRQTLGQGPEFLTYFQNEAQLEKSRLLSDRFSAERPKGSFSTLEIQRTEQGDSAMYLCASRPGRATVTEAFFGQGTRLTVV.

This sequence joins TRBV5-1 and TRBJ2-7; D unclear. V was cut by 5 bases and J by 1 base, with 10 bases left in between. This CDR3 spans 13 amino acids. The germline V gene has CDR1 SGHRS and CDR2 YFSETQ. The CDR3 DNA reads as TGCGCCAGCAGTGTTGGTAGTTCCTACGAGCAGTACTTC. Protein: CASSVGSSYEQYF.

The V and J genes are TRBV6-6 and TRBJ1-2; D perhaps matches TRBD1 (6 bases). The V end was cut by 6 bases, the J end by 4 bases, with 18 bases between. The CDR3 is made up of 15 amino acids. Germline lookup yields CDR1 MNHNY and CDR2 SVGAGI (reference sequence). CDR3 protein: CASSPGQPIGYGYTF. For the CDR3, the DNA is TGTGCCAGCAGCCCCGGACAGCCCATAGGCTATGGCTACACCTTC.

This clone was counted between two and nine times. The chain combines TRBV9 with TRBJ1-2; D is perhaps TRBD1 (6 bases). The CDR3 totals 13 residues. The V end was cut by 0 bases, the J end by 6 bases, with 9 bases between. CDR1 and CDR2 from the germline V gene are SGDLS and YYNGEE. The CDR3 DNA sequence: TGTGCCAGCAGCGTAGTTCACAGGGATGGCTACACCTTC. Its protein product is CASSVVHRDGYTF.

This sequence joins TRBV6-6 and TRBJ1-5, with D maybe TRBD1 (6 bases). There are 14 residues in the CDR3. Trimming left V 2 bases short and J 3 bases short, with 8 bases between. The germline V gene encodes CDR1 MNHNY and CDR2 SVGAGI (reference sequence). CDR3 DNA: TGTGCCAGCAGTTACGGACAGACCAATCAGCCCCAGCATTTT. The encoded protein is CASSYGQTNQPQHF.